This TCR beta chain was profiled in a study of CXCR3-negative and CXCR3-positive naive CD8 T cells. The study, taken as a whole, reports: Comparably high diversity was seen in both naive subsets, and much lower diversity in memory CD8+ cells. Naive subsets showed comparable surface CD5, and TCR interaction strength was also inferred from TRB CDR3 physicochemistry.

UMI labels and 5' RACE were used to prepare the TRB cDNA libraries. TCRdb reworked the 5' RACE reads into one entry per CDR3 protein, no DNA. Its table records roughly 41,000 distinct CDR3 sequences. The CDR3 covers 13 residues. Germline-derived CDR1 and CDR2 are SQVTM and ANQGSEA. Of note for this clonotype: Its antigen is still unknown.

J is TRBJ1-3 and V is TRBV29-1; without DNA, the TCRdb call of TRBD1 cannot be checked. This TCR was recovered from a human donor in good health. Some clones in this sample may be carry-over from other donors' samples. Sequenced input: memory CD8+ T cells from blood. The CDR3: CSVRGHAGNTIYF.